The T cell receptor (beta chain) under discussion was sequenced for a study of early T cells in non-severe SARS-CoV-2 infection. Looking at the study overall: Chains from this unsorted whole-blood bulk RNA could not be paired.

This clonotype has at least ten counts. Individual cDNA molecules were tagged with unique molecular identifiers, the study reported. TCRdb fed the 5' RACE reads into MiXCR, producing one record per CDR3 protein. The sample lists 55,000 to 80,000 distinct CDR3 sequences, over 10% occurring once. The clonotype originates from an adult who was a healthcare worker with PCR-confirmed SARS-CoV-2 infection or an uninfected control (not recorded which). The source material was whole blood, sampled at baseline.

CDR3 protein: CASSPAGSRETQYF. The CDR3 nucleotides are TGTGCCAGCAGCCCCGCGGGTAGCCGGGAGACCCAGTACTTC. V is TRBV7-2 and J is TRBJ2-5, with D possibly matching TRBD2 (5 bases). The V gene's germline CDR1 is SGHTA and CDR2 FQGNSA. V was trimmed by 5 bases and J by 5 bases, leaving 15 bases between them. CDR3 length equals 14 residues.